The 12 T cell receptor beta chains listed next were all sequenced from one sample in a study of blood T cell repertoires in COVID-19. Using immunoSEQ multiplex PCR, the repertoire was profiled, and TCRdb retains in-frame clones only, with some absent. The sample records about 28,000 clones, 65% to 85% being singletons. Sequencing was carried out using peripheral blood. Source of these receptors: a woman aged 60-70 years with acute or convalescent COVID-19.

The rearrangement links TRBV4-1 to TRBJ2-1; D remains unclear. V lost 3 bases and J 9 bases, leaving 18 bases between the germline ends. Germline loops: CDR1 MGHRA, CDR2 YSYEKL. The CDR3 totals 15 residues. CDR3 sequence: CASSHPPRLVPEQFF. CDR3 coding DNA: TGCGCCAGCAGCCATCCCCCCCGGCTAGTGCCTGAGCAGTTCTTC.

CDR3 residues: CASSYPASSGGSTDTQYF. DNA of the CDR3: TGCGCCAGCAGTTATCCCGCTAGTAGCGGGGGGAGCACAGATACGCAGTATTTT. The chain employs TRBV5-1 and TRBJ2-3; 10 positions agree with TRBD2. From germline, CDR1 is SGHRS and CDR2 YFSETQ. V lost 5 bases and J lost 0; bases outside the gene matches: 12. This CDR3 region has 18 residues.

The chain recombines TRBV7-6 with TRBJ2-3; 7 bases are a match to TRBD2. The CDR3 has 18 amino acids. CDR1 and CDR2 (germline): SGHVS, FNYEAQ. Trimming at V came to 1 base and at J to 4 bases, leaving 14 bases not matched to a gene. CDR3 in amino acids: CASSLVLVGGGMADTQYF. CDR3 nucleotide sequence: TGTGCCAGCAGCTTAGTCCTCGTCGGCGGGGGTATGGCAGATACGCAGTATTTT. The variable domain in full, with the rest retrieved from reference TRBV7-6 and TRBJ2-3, is GAGVSQSPRYKVTKRGQDVALRCDPISGHVSLYWYRQALGQGPEFLTYFNYEAQQDKSGLPNDRFSAERPEGSISTLTIQRTEQRDSAMYRCASSLVLVGGGMADTQYFGPGTRLTVL.

V gene TRBV6-6 combines with J gene TRBJ1-1; unclear D gene. Trimming removed 6 bases from V and 5 bases from J, with 7 bases in between. The CDR3 consists of 11 residues. Germline V gene data show CDR1 as MNHNY and CDR2 as SVGAGI (reference sequence). Written as DNA, the CDR3 is TGTGCCAGCAGCCCCCTAACTGAAGCTTTCTTT. This translates into CASSPLTEAFF.

The chain carries TRBV6-6 and TRBJ1-1; unclear D gene. CDR3 length equals 12 residues. The ends were cut back, 5 bases at V and 4 bases at J, with 8 bases in the middle. Germline CDR1 is MNHNY and CDR2 is SVGAGI (reference sequence). CDR3 nucleotides: TGTGCCAGCAGTAGACACGGCACTGAAGCTTTCTTT. Translation: CASSRHGTEAFF.

The chain couples TRBV27 to TRBJ1-4; TRBD1 matches at 7 bases. There are 15 residues in the CDR3. CDR1 MNHEY and CDR2 SMNVEV come from the germline V gene (reference sequence). With 5 bases clipped from V and 7 bases from J, the junction kept 10 bases outside the gene matches. CDR3 amino acids: CASSPRGGAREKLFF. In nucleotides, the CDR3 is TGTGCCAGCAGTCCAAGAGGGGGCGCACGTGAAAAACTGTTTTTT.

V usage is TRBV19 and J usage is TRBJ1-1; no firm D call. Trimming took off 3 bases at V and 0 bases at J, with 14 bases between the two ends. Germline CDR1 LNHDA, CDR2 SQIVND (reference sequence). The CDR3 length is 16 residues. The CDR3, as DNA: TGTGCCAGTAGTATTGGATTCGGGAACATGAACACTGAAGCTTTCTTT. It is translated as CASSIGFGNMNTEAFF.

This clone was counted a single time. The chain has TRBV5-1 and TRBJ2-5, with TRBD2 matching 8 bases. This CDR3 is 16 amino acids long. Germline lookup yields CDR1 SGHRS and CDR2 YFSETQ. The V and J ends lost 2 bases and 7 bases, in that order; junction bases with no gene match: 13. The CDR3 protein is CASSLLSGAYPGTQYF. Written as DNA, the CDR3 is TGCGCCAGCAGCTTACTTAGCGGGGCCTATCCCGGGACCCAGTACTTC.

The J gene is TRBJ1-6, the V gene TRBV12-3 or TRBV12-4; D is unresolved. Trimming stripped 6 bases from V and 6 bases from J, with 9 bases between. CDR3 length: 13 residues. This CDR3 is CASRTTGNSPLHF. The CDR3 DNA is TGTGCCAGCAGGACCACGGGTAATTCACCCCTCCACTTT.

The rearrangement joins TRBV12-3 or TRBV12-4 to TRBJ1-1; D remains ambiguous. V was shortened by 5 bases and J by 4 bases, with 11 bases between the two germline ends. The length of the CDR3 is 13 residues. The CDR3 loop reads CASSALRSTEAFF. In DNA, the CDR3 is TGTGCCAGCAGTGCGCTGAGGTCCACTGAAGCTTTCTTT.

The gene calls are TRBV7-2 and TRBJ1-2; possibly TRBD1 for D (5 bases). The V and J ends lost 5 bases and 5 bases respectively, with 18 bases between them. The germline V gene has CDR1 SGHTA and CDR2 FQGNSA. There are 15 residues in the CDR3. The CDR3 DNA follows: TGTGCCAGCAGCGTAACCCGGGGGTCGCCTTATGGCTACACCTTC. This encodes CASSVTRGSPYGYTF.

The chain has TRBV19 and TRBJ1-2, with a tentative D call TRBD1 (6 bases). The CDR3 contains 18 residues. The germline CDR1 and CDR2 sequences are LNHDA and SQIVND (reference sequence). V lost 7 bases and J 2 bases, leaving 26 bases between the germline ends. The CDR3 DNA reads TGTGCCAGTATGGGACAAGTAATAACCACCAGACCGAACTATGGCTACACCTTC. It codes for CASMGQVITTRPNYGYTF. Together with reference TRBV19 and TRBJ1-2, the CDR3 gives the full variable domain: DGGITQSPKYLFRKEGQNVTLSCEQNLNHDAMYWYRQDPGQGLRLIYYSQIVNDFQKGDIAEGYSVSREKKESFPLTVTSAQKNPTAFYLCASMGQVITTRPNYGYTFGSGTRLTVV.